This paragraph reports one TCR beta chain. The sample is drawn from a study of blood T cell repertoires in COVID-19. Background on the study: T cells, B-cell-depleted T cells, or PBMCs provided the cDNA or gDNA that served as material.

Profiling relied on immunoSEQ multiplex PCR, and the TCRdb table lists in-frame clones only, not all of them. Found here are some 250,000 clones, 75% to 90% of them singletons; the top ten hold under 30%. V was clipped by 8 bases and J by 0 bases, with 11 bases between them. There are 13 residues in the CDR3. CDR1 SGHAT and CDR2 FQNNGV come from the germline V gene. This rearrangement joins TRBV11-2 to TRBJ2-7; TRBD1 is a possible D gene (6 bases). This clonotype was obtained from a man aged 35 to 55 with acute or convalescent COVID-19. What was sequenced was peripheral blood. The DNA for the CDR3 is TGTGCCAGCTCGTGGGGACACTCCTACGAGCAGTACTTC. The encoded protein is CASSWGHSYEQYF. Supplemented by reference TRBV11-2 and TRBJ2-7, the full variable domain reads EAGVAQSPRYKIIEKRQSVAFWCNPISGHATLYWYQQILGQGPKLLIQFQNNGVVDDSQLPKDRFSAERLKGVDSTLKIQPAKLEDSAVYLCASSWGHSYEQYFGPGTRLTVT.